The 32 T cell receptor beta chains below were found in one sample sequenced in a study of tumor-infiltrating lymphocytes in primary liver carcinoma. Both RNA and DNA were isolated together from approximately 22-30 mg of bulk tissue that had not been sorted. Total RNA amounting to 500 ng was the source from which TCR beta cDNA was made with a constant-region primer. Sequencing libraries for TCR beta derived from three nested multiplex PCR rounds that used slightly modified ARM-PCR. Researchers ran the first two PCR rounds for 10 cycles each with TRBV1-TRBV30 forward primers and a C-beta reverse primer. One entry per CDR3 protein results from TCRdb running MiXCR on the multiplex PCR reads. This table has 100,000 or so distinct CDR3 sequences, around two thirds appearing once. The sequenced sample consisted of liver tumor tissue from sampling region 2. Subset: tumor region T2, inferior pole. The receptor set was obtained from a woman aged 55-70 years with primary liver carcinoma and hepatitis B virus infection.

CDR3 residues: CASNWKGITEAFF. As DNA, the CDR3 is TGTGCCAGCAACTGGAAGGGCATAACTGAAGCTTTCTTT. The chain uses TRBV7-8 and TRBJ1-1, with D uncertain. CDR3 length: 13 residues. Germline V CDR1 and CDR2: SGHVS, FQNEAQ. Trimming pared 7 bases from V and 5 bases from J, leaving 14 bases between.

In the case of this clonotype: One end of the junction is discordant with germline, which a read error may explain. The chain uses TRBV11-2 and TRBJ2-1; 7 bases line up with TRBD1. Germline V gene sequence: CDR1 SGHAT, CDR2 FQNNGV. This CDR3 has 17 residues. Here the CDR3 reads CANSLRPGQRFHNEQSF. The CDR3 DNA reads TGTGCCAACAGCTTACGACCGGGACAGAGATTCCACAATGAGCAGTCCTTC.

This clonotype was detected only a few times. A clone one base away is much larger, so this may be a read error. The DNA of the CDR3 is TGTGTCAGCAGTTCCTTTTCGCCGAACCCCTACGAGCAGTACTTC. Translating it yields CVSSSFSPNPYEQYF. The chain carries TRBV6-6 and TRBJ2-7; D ambiguous. Germline V gene data show CDR1 as MNHNY and CDR2 as SVGAGI (reference sequence). This CDR3 has 15 amino acids.

Points on this clonotype: Germline and junction disagree at one end, which may indicate a read error. The rearrangement links TRBV4-1 to TRBJ2-1; 10 bases are a match to TRBD2. The CDR3 covers 17 residues. Looked up from germline, CDR1 is MGHRA and CDR2 is YSYEKL. The CDR3 nucleotides are TGCGCCAGCAACCAACCCAAACTAGCGGGGAATATTGATGAGCAGTTCTTC. This encodes CASNQPKLAGNIDEQFF.

This clonotype was seen more than once but under ten times. The chain recombines TRBV28 with TRBJ1-1, with D unclear. This CDR3 is built from 11 residues. V shed 3 bases and J shed 6 bases, with 5 bases lying between them. Germline CDR1 reads MDHEN; CDR2 reads SYDVKM. The CDR3 region is CASSLFSEAFF. Written as DNA, the CDR3 is TGTGCCAGCAGTTTGTTCTCTGAAGCTTTCTTT.

Concerning this clonotype: The CDR3 does not end in the conserved phenylalanine or tryptophan, so this is likely a read error. V usage is TRBV12-3 or TRBV12-4 and J usage is TRBJ1-1; D remains ambiguous. The CDR3 extends over 14 amino acids. CDR3 DNA: TGTGCCAGCACCTACCAGCACCCGAACACTGGAGCTTTCCTT. Its translation is CASTYQHPNTGAFL.

This clonotype was detected a few times. Germline is not matched at one junction end, which may reflect a read error. The J gene is TRBJ2-5, the V gene TRBV20-1; 7 bases fit TRBD2. Germline lookup yields CDR1 DFQATT and CDR2 SNEGSKA (reference sequence). The CDR3 loop spans 14 amino acids. DNA of the CDR3: TGCAGTGCTAGGATAGCGGGCTCACAAGAGACCCAGCACTTC. It encodes CSARIAGSQETQHF.

This clonotype was observed many times. The chain combines TRBV7-8 with TRBJ2-7, with TRBD1 matching 9 bases. This CDR3 region has 15 residues. From germline, CDR1 is SGHVS and CDR2 FQNEAQ. With V trimmed by 4 bases and J by 2 bases, 6 bases remained unmatched. The CDR3: CASSSPGQGAYEQYF. CDR3 in DNA: TGTGCCAGCAGCTCGCCGGGACAGGGAGCCTACGAGCAGTACTTC.

V gene TRBV29-1 combines with J gene TRBJ2-3, with D unclear. This CDR3 is built from 13 residues. Trimming removed 7 bases at V and 6 bases at J, with 17 bases between. The germline V gene encodes CDR1 SQVTM and CDR2 ANQGSEA. CDR3 bases: TGCAGCGCCTTACAGTTGGGAAGGGATACGCAGTATTTT. Translation: CSALQLGRDTQYF.

By frequency in the sample, this clonotype is medium-sized. V usage is TRBV11-2 and J usage is TRBJ1-5, with D perhaps matching TRBD1 (6 bases). The germline gives CDR1 SGHAT, CDR2 FQNNGV. Trimming pared 0 bases from V and 9 bases from J, leaving 15 bases between. This CDR3 has 15 amino acids. This CDR3 reads CASSLEAQGKGPQHF. In DNA, the CDR3 is TGTGCCAGCAGCTTAGAAGCCCAGGGGAAAGGGCCCCAGCATTTT.

This clonotype has at least ten counts. This chain joins TRBV6-5 and TRBJ1-6; D possibly corresponds to TRBD1 (5 bases). Per the germline V gene, CDR1 is MNHEY and CDR2 is SVGAGI. The CDR3 has 14 amino acids. V lost 8 bases and J lost 5, with 13 bases in between. CDR3: CASPTVGDNSPLHF. CDR3 bases: TGTGCCAGCCCGACAGTAGGGGATAATTCACCCCTCCACTTT.

This clonotype has only one observation. One end of the junction does not line up with germline, which may come from a read error. This chain joins TRBV11-1 and TRBJ2-1; D gene ambiguous. The CDR3 covers 13 residues. CDR1 is SGHAT, CDR2 FQDESV, per germline (reference sequence). CDR3: CASSFGTDDELFF. The CDR3 DNA reads as TGCGCCAGCAGCTTCGGCACGGATGATGAGCTGTTCTTC.

This clonotype has only a few counts. This may be a read error, as it is one base from a much larger clone. The J gene is TRBJ2-3, the V gene TRBV29-1, with 13 bases matching TRBD2. The CDR3 is 14 amino acids. From germline, CDR1 is SQVTM and CDR2 ANQGSEA. This CDR3 is CSVGLAGVVDTRYF. The CDR3 DNA follows: TGCAGCGTCGGACTAGCGGGAGTGGTAGATACGCGGTATTTT.

This clonotype was seen ten or more times. The rearrangement joins TRBV6-1 to TRBJ2-7, with 8 bases identical to TRBD2. There are 15 residues in the CDR3. Trimming at V came to 4 bases and at J to 0 bases, leaving 5 bases not matched to a gene. Germline V gene sequence: CDR1 MNHNS, CDR2 SASEGT. CDR3 sequence reads: CASSVTSEGSYEQYF. The CDR3 coding sequence is TGTGCCAGCAGTGTGACTAGCGAAGGCTCCTACGAGCAGTACTTC.

This clonotype was seen just once. The rearrangement links TRBV7-9 to TRBJ2-1, with D possibly TRBD1 on 5 matching bases. In germline, CDR1 is SEHNR, CDR2 FQNEAQ (reference sequence). The CDR3 extends over 12 amino acids. Trimming took off 2 bases at V and 10 bases at J, with 9 bases between the two ends. The chain's CDR3 is CASSLYWGEQFF. The DNA for the CDR3 is TGTGCCAGCAGCTTATACTGGGGCGAGCAGTTCTTC.

Worth noting for this clonotype: Just one base apart from a much larger clone, this may be a read error. The V and J genes are TRBV7-3 and TRBJ2-1; D may be TRBD1 (5 bases). This CDR3 is built from 13 residues. Per germline, CDR1 SGHTA and CDR2 FQGTGA. As DNA, the CDR3 is TGTGCCAGCGGCTTAGGGGCTTACAATGAGCAGTTCTTC. Translating it yields CASGLGAYNEQFF. Combining the CDR3 with reference TRBV7-3 and TRBJ2-1 gives the whole variable domain GAGVSQTPSNKVTEKGKYVELRCDPISGHTALYWYRQSLGQGPEFLIYFQGTGAADDSGLPNDRFFAVRPEGSVSTLKIQRTERGDSAVYLCASGLGAYNEQFFGPGTRLTVL.

The rearrangement joins TRBV7-9 to TRBJ2-2, with 7 bases identical to TRBD1. The V segment lost 6 bases and the J segment 3 bases; nucleotides outside the gene matches: 7. The germline V gene encodes CDR1 SEHNR and CDR2 FQNEAQ (reference sequence). The CDR3 extends over 15 amino acids. CDR3 in amino acids: CASSLRQGDTGELFF. For the CDR3, the DNA is TGTGCCAGCAGTCTTCGACAGGGAGACACCGGGGAGCTGTTTTTT.

This clonotype was recorded many times. The V gene is TRBV30, the J gene TRBJ2-3; D may be TRBD2 (5 bases). This CDR3 region has 15 residues. Germline V gene sequence: CDR1 GTSNPN, CDR2 SVGIG (reference sequence). V lost 3 bases and J lost 2, with 15 bases in between. CDR3 region: CAWSFEGFSTDTQYF. The CDR3 DNA reads TGTGCCTGGAGCTTCGAGGGATTCTCCACAGATACGCAGTATTTT.

This clonotype was detected only once. The CDR3 end shows no conserved phenylalanine or tryptophan, and so a read error is likely. V and J are TRBV4-2 and TRBJ2-7; 11 nucleotides line up with TRBD2. Germline V gene data show CDR1 as LGHNA and CDR2 as YNFKEQ. CDR3 length equals 17 residues. In nucleotides, the CDR3 is TGTGCTAGCAGCCAAGTAATGACTAGCGGGAAGCCCTACGAGCAGTACCTC. Protein product: CASSQVMTSGKPYEQYL.

The chain uses TRBV6-5 and TRBJ2-5; TRBD2 aligns across 10 bases. The CDR3 spans 11 residues. Germline V gene lookup returns CDR1 MNHEY and CDR2 SVGAGI. The CDR3 region is CACRQAGGDYF. The CDR3 DNA follows: TGTGCTTGCAGGCAAGCGGGAGGGGACTACTTC.

Details on this clonotype: An end of the junction differs from the germline gene, which may be a read error. The gene calls are TRBV29-1 and TRBJ2-7, with a weak D call TRBD2 (5 bases). Germline CDR1 and CDR2: SQVTM and ANQGSEA. The CDR3 has 14 residues. The CDR3 sequence is CSVDPGRTGNKQYF. CDR3 DNA sequence: TGCAGCGTTGATCCTGGACGAACCGGGAACAAGCAATACTTC.

As for this clonotype: The junction departs from the called germline gene at one end, perhaps through a read error. V usage is TRBV12-3 or TRBV12-4 and J usage is TRBJ2-7; possible D gene TRBD2, 6 bases. The CDR3 sequence is 15 residues long. CDR3: CASSLGLVGDYEQCF. DNA of the CDR3: TGTGCCAGCAGTTTAGGACTAGTGGGAGACTACGAGCAGTGCTTC.

This clonotype showed up many times. V usage is TRBV5-4 and J usage is TRBJ2-7; 8 positions agree with TRBD2. Losses at the gene ends were 4 bases for V and 5 bases for J; bases not matched to a gene: 14. Germline assignment: CDR1 SGHNT and CDR2 YYREEE (reference sequence). CDR3 size: 16 residues. The CDR3 nucleotides read TGTGCCAGCAGCCCGCCGGGGGGAGCGGGAGTTGACGAGCAGTACTTC. Translation: CASSPPGGAGVDEQYF.

This chain uses TRBV11-2 with TRBJ2-2; D is undetermined. Per germline, CDR1 SGHAT and CDR2 FQNNGV. The CDR3 has 13 residues. V lost 1 base to trimming and J lost 6 bases, with 6 bases between them. The CDR3 here is CASSLGLAGELFF. CDR3 in DNA: TGTGCCAGCAGCTTAGGTCTGGCCGGGGAGCTGTTTTTT.

This sequence joins TRBV6-1 and TRBJ2-3, with D possibly matching TRBD2 (6 bases). V was shortened by 4 bases and J by 2 bases, with 13 bases between the two germline ends. Germline V gene sequence: CDR1 MNHNS, CDR2 SASEGT. The CDR3 loop spans 15 amino acids. The CDR3 nucleotides read TGTGCCAGCAGTGTAGCGGTCAGATTCACAGATACGCAGTATTTT. Its translation is CASSVAVRFTDTQYF.

As for this clonotype: Being one base from a much bigger clone, this may be a read error. J is TRBJ2-7 and V is TRBV25-1; perhaps TRBD2 as D (8 bases). Trimming left V 2 bases short and J 5 bases short, with 16 bases between. Germline V gene lookup returns CDR1 MGHDK and CDR2 SYGVNS. The CDR3 has 15 residues. For the CDR3, the DNA is TGTGCCAGCAGTGAACCAGGGGGACTAGTCCACGAGCAGTACTTC. The encoded protein is CASSEPGGLVHEQYF.

With respect to this clonotype: One end of the junction is discordant with germline, which a read error may explain. This chain joins TRBV14 and TRBJ2-2; perhaps TRBD2 as D (5 bases). Germline V gene lookup returns CDR1 SGHDN and CDR2 FVKESK. The CDR3 consists of 16 residues. CDR3 protein: CASCPRWAANTWELFF. As DNA, the CDR3 is TGTGCCAGCTGCCCAAGGTGGGCCGCGAACACCTGGGAGCTGTTCTTT.

This clonotype is a singleton in its sample. The conserved closing phenylalanine or tryptophan is absent in this CDR3, likely reflecting a read error. The chain links TRBV29-1 to TRBJ2-5; D gene unclear. Germline-derived CDR1 and CDR2 are SQVTM and ANQGSEA. This CDR3 has 11 amino acids. Trimming took 8 bases from V and 2 from J, leaving 9 bases between them. The CDR3 is CSMNQQETQYL. CDR3 DNA sequence: TGCAGCATGAACCAGCAAGAGACCCAGTACCTC.

As for this clonotype: A junction boundary mismatches the germline segment, possibly from a read error. The chain employs TRBV29-1 and TRBJ1-1; D remains unclear. The CDR3 runs to 13 residues. CDR1 is SQVTM and CDR2 is ANQGSEA in the germline V gene. The CDR3 region is CSAQYGRNTEAFF. CDR3 sequence (DNA): TGCAGCGCCCAGTATGGTCGGAACACCGAAGCTTTCTTT.

Remarks on this clonotype: The conserved final phenylalanine or tryptophan is absent from the CDR3, which likely points to a read error. The rearrangement joins TRBV28 to TRBJ2-7, with no clear D. This CDR3 has 11 residues. Germline CDR1 and CDR2: MDHEN and SYDVKM. With 2 bases removed from V and 5 bases from J, the gap between germline ends came to 4 bases. DNA for the CDR3: TGTGCCAGCAGTTTAGGAGACGAGCAGTACTCC. This sequence encodes CASSLGDEQYS.

Of note for this clonotype: The junction shows a germline mismatch at one end, possibly a read error. The V and J genes are TRBV11-3 and TRBJ2-1, with D hard to call. CDR3 length equals 12 residues. From germline, CDR1 is SGHNT and CDR2 YENEEA. The CDR3 DNA sequence: TGTGCCATCACTGTGGGCTACAATGAGCTGTTCTTC. This gives the protein CAITVGYNELFF.

This clonotype was detected many times. The chain recombines TRBV6-5 with TRBJ2-1; D may be TRBD1 or TRBD2 (5 bases each). This CDR3 is 15 amino acids long. CDR1 and CDR2 (germline): MNHEY, SVGAGI. The germline V and J ends were trimmed by 0 bases and 0 bases, with 6 bases remaining between them. CDR3 residues: CASSYSGDSYNEQFF. Written as DNA, the CDR3 is TGTGCCAGCAGTTACTCGGGGGACTCCTACAATGAGCAGTTCTTC.